Listed below are T cell receptor beta chains from one sample, sequenced in a study of human T cells and chemical hapten exposure. TCRdb re-derived calls from the RACE reads in MiXCR, one entry per CDR3 protein. The sample has 370,000 or so distinct CDR3 sequences, 4.8% seen once. The sequencing used whole blood, collected in connection with sensitization to the hapten diphenylcyclopropenone (DPC). The receptors here all came from a woman in her forties or fifties with alopecia areata. Some clones in this sample may be carry-over from other donors' samples. The CDR3 runs from the conserved cysteine through the conserved F or W. The D gene is left open where the match is weak. Clone size is stated in some rows and not others, as once, few, many or a class when expanded.

j_call clone_size d_call v_call cdr3_aa cdr3_nt
TRBJ2-1 few . TRBV24-1 CATSPGEGAINEQFF TGTGCCACCAGTCCTGGGGAGGGGGCCATTAATGAGCAGTTCTTC
TRBJ1-6 . TRBD1 TRBV7-8 CASSSAGQANSPLHF TGTGCCAGCAGCTCAGCGGGACAGGCCAATTCACCCCTCCACTTT
TRBJ1-1 many TRBD1 TRBV6-5 CASRQGMNTEAFF TGTGCCAGCCGACAGGGAATGAACACTGAAGCTTTCTTT
TRBJ2-1 many . TRBV29-1 CSVVPISYNEQFF TGCAGCGTTGTGCCTATCTCCTACAATGAGCAGTTCTTC
TRBJ1-1 . . TRBV20-1 CSAVGMVGTEAFF TGCAGTGCCGTGGGGATGGTTGGCACTGAAGCTTTCTTT
TRBJ1-6 many TRBD1 TRBV7-9 CASSPDRLNSPLHF TGTGCCAGCAGCCCGGACAGGCTTAATTCACCCCTCCACTTT
TRBJ2-3 many TRBD2 TRBV20-1 CSARDPTSGNTDTQYF TGCAGTGCTAGAGATCCCACTAGCGGAAACACAGATACGCAGTATTTT
TRBJ2-1 . TRBD2 TRBV6-2/TRBV6-3 CASSSGLADRNEQFF TGTGCCAGCAGTTCCGGACTAGCGGATCGCAATGAGCAGTTCTTC
TRBJ1-1 . . TRBV6-4 CASSRGWGPNTEAFF TGTGCCAGCAGTCGAGGGTGGGGACCGAACACTGAAGCTTTCTTT
TRBJ1-2 many . TRBV10-3 CAISEQTAYGYTF TGTGCCATCAGTGAACAGACTGCCTATGGCTACACCTTC
TRBJ1-5 many . TRBV6-2/TRBV6-3 CASSYDRTGANQPQHF TGTGCCAGCAGTTACGACCGAACCGGGGCCAATCAGCCCCAGCATTTT
TRBJ2-2 many . TRBV7-3 CASSHTGELFF TGTGCCAGCAGCCACACCGGGGAGCTGTTTTTT
TRBJ2-6 few . TRBV11-2 CASRPPGRRMEGANVLTF TGTGCCAGCAGACCCCCCGGACGACGGATGGAGGGGGCCAACGTCCTGACTTTC
TRBJ2-3 many TRBD2 TRBV3-1 CASSYWTSGSSDTQYF TGTGCCAGCAGCTACTGGACTAGCGGGAGTTCGGATACGCAGTATTTT
TRBJ1-1 many . TRBV12-3/TRBV12-4 CASRLGGTEAFF TGTGCCAGCCGGTTGGGGGGCACTGAAGCTTTCTTT
TRBJ1-5 few . TRBV6-2/TRBV6-3 CASSYGTGGGDNQPQHF TGTGCCAGCAGTTACGGCACAGGCGGGGGCGACAATCAGCCCCAGCATTTT
TRBJ2-1 many TRBD2 TRBV28 CASSSGTRGLVMNEQFF TGTGCCAGCAGTTCAGGGACTCGAGGACTAGTGATGAATGAGCAGTTCTTC
TRBJ2-5 many TRBD1 TRBV5-1 CASSLGQGQETQYF TGCGCCAGCAGCTTGGGACAGGGCCAAGAGACCCAGTACTTC
TRBJ2-3 many . TRBV6-1 CATSEASSSIGLKYF TGTGCCACCAGTGAAGCGTCTTCGTCGATAGGTTTGAAGTATTTT
TRBJ2-2 . . TRBV29-1 CGARRGGELFF TGCGGAGCACGAAGGGGGGGGGAGCTGTTTTTT
TRBJ2-7 many . TRBV3-1 CASSRDNSYEQYF TGTGCCAGCAGCCGGGACAACTCCTACGAGCAGTACTTC
TRBJ2-1 many . TRBV11-2 CASNWASRNEQFF TGTGCCAGCAACTGGGCTAGCAGAAATGAGCAGTTCTTC
TRBJ1-1 few . TRBV29-1 CSVYWGDQDTEAFF TGCAGCGTTTACTGGGGGGACCAGGACACTGAAGCTTTCTTT
TRBJ1-6 few . TRBV2 CASSAGSPLHF TGTGCCAGCAGTGCGGGTTCACCCCTCCACTTT
TRBJ2-5 . . TRBV10-2 CASSGGGSQETQYF TGCGCCAGCAGTGGCGGCGGCTCCCAAGAGACCCAGTACTTC
TRBJ2-5 . . TRBV6-2/TRBV6-3 CASSYYRETQYF TGTGCCAGCAGTTACTACCGGGAGACCCAGTACTTC
TRBJ2-7 many . TRBV23-1 CASRPGEQYF TGCGCCAGCAGGCCCGGGGAGCAGTACTTC
TRBJ1-1 many . TRBV6-5 CASSYSGRDTEAFF TGTGCCAGCAGTTACTCCGGACGGGACACTGAAGCTTTCTTT
TRBJ1-5 many TRBD1 TRBV20-1 CSAPAPGGWGNQPQHF TGCAGTGCTCCTGCTCCAGGGGGCTGGGGCAATCAGCCCCAGCATTTT
TRBJ2-2 few TRBD1 TRBV23-1 CASSLAGTGGRIGELFF TGCGCCAGCAGTCTAGCCGGGACAGGGGGCCGTATCGGGGAGCTGTTTTTT
TRBJ1-1 many TRBD1 TRBV7-9 CASFVPDRAGGTEAFF TGTGCCAGCTTTGTTCCGGACAGGGCGGGAGGCACTGAAGCTTTCTTT
TRBJ1-6 many . TRBV6-5 CASSPGGEYSPLHF TGTGCCAGCAGTCCCGGAGGGGAATATTCACCCCTCCACTTT
TRBJ2-4 few TRBD1 TRBV6-1 CAPGTGGIQYF TGTGCCCCCGGCACAGGGGGAATTCAGTACTTC
TRBJ2-1 few TRBD2 TRBV5-6 CASSLGLAGGPVF TGTGCCAGCAGCCTAGGACTAGCGGGGGGCCCGGTCTTC
TRBJ1-2 many TRBD1 TRBV11-2 CASSLGQGAGGYTF TGTGCCAGCAGCTTGGGACAGGGGGCGGGAGGCTACACCTTC
TRBJ2-4 many . TRBV2 CASSDSVAKNIQYF TGTGCCAGCAGTGACAGTGTAGCCAAAAACATTCAGTACTTC
TRBJ1-1 many . TRBV10-3 CAISETGEAFF TGTGCCATCAGTGAGACGGGAGAAGCTTTCTTT
TRBJ2-3 many . TRBV29-1 CSVPGVQDTQYF TGCAGCGTGCCGGGAGTTCAAGATACGCAGTATTTT
TRBJ2-1 many . TRBV6-6 CASSYLDTSEFF TGTGCCAGCAGTTACTTAGACACCTCCGAGTTCTTC
TRBJ1-2 many . TRBV6-2/TRBV6-3 CASSYQDRYGYTF TGTGCCAGCAGTTACCAGGACCGATATGGCTACACCTTC
TRBJ2-7 few TRBD1 TRBV27 CASSLSRTGYYEQYF TGTGCCAGCAGTTTATCACGGACAGGGTACTACGAGCAGTACTTC
TRBJ2-3 few . TRBV5-1 CASRPRPGEVTTDTQYF TGCGCCAGCAGACCCCGCCCGGGAGAAGTAACGACAGATACGCAGTATTTT
TRBJ1-5 many TRBD1 TRBV7-9 CASSLGRGGGGNQPQHF TGTGCCAGCAGCTTAGGTCGAGGGGGCGGAGGCAATCAGCCCCAGCATTTT
TRBJ2-7 . . TRBV5-4 CASSPQGRGLNEQYF TGTGCCAGCAGCCCACAGGGACGGGGGTTGAACGAGCAGTACTTC
TRBJ2-3 few . TRBV5-1 CASGLESGHTDTQYF TGCGCCAGCGGACTTGAGAGCGGGCACACAGATACGCAGTATTTT
TRBJ1-2 many . TRBV3-1 CASSQDRRYGYTF TGTGCCAGCAGCCAAGATCGACGCTATGGCTACACCTTC
TRBJ1-2 many TRBD1 TRBV2 CASGGQGAGINYGYTF TGTGCCAGCGGGGGACAGGGGGCAGGTATCAACTATGGCTACACCTTC
TRBJ1-3 many TRBD1 TRBV7-8 CASSLGQGLGNTIYF TGTGCCAGCAGCTTGGGACAGGGGTTAGGAAACACCATATATTTT
TRBJ2-2 few . TRBV10-1 CASSESRTANTGELFF TGCGCCAGCAGTGAGTCCCGGACGGCGAACACCGGGGAGCTGTTTTTT